The 2 T cell receptor beta chains below come from one sample, sequenced in a study of identical twins. One entry per CDR3 protein results from TCRdb running MiXCR on the 5' RACE reads. The sample lists roughly 570,000 distinct CDR3 sequences; nearly 10% were seen once. These data also formed part of another study, on yellow fever vaccine responses in identical twins.

Sequenced: PBMCs. All receptors come from a young woman in good health.

This clonotype came up a few times. The gene calls are TRBV27 and TRBJ2-1; tentatively, D is TRBD1 or TRBD2 (5 bases each). Trimming cost V 6 bases and J 2 bases, with 14 bases left between them. The germline V gene encodes CDR1 MNHEY and CDR2 SMNVEV (reference sequence). This CDR3 is 15 amino acids long. The DNA of the CDR3 is TGTGCCAGCAGACCAAGGGGAGAGCCCTACAATGAGCAGTTCTTC. Its translation is CASRPRGEPYNEQFF.

At least ten counts were recorded for this clonotype. The chain employs TRBV29-1 and TRBJ2-7, with D possibly TRBD2 on 6 matching bases. The V and J ends lost 3 bases and 4 bases respectively, with 10 bases between them. This CDR3 has 12 residues. Germline CDR1 SQVTM, CDR2 ANQGSEA. The CDR3 nucleotides read TGCAGCGTTGAGGTAGCGGAATACGAGCAGTACTTC. It yields the protein CSVEVAEYEQYF.